This T cell receptor (beta chain) is drawn from a study of blood T cell repertoires in COVID-19. Across the whole study: COVID-19 samples from acute and convalescent phases originated in the United States, Italy and Spain. PBMCs, B-cell-depleted T cells, or T cells provided the cDNA or gDNA that made up the material.

Trimming removed 7 bases from V and 0 bases from J; junction bases left unmatched: 9. The length of the CDR3 is 15 residues. The germline gives CDR1 SGHDT, CDR2 YYEEEE. Authors' methods: For nucleated cells, counts were estimated from reference gene primer amplification. The repertoire was sequenced with immunoSEQ multiplex PCR; TCRdb's copy has only in-frame clones and lacks some. The DNA was the basis for D and trimming; V, J and clone size are from that table. The table shows some 140,000 clones, with approximately 80% occurring only once. This chain uses TRBV5-6 with TRBJ1-1, with 7 bases aligning to TRBD1. The clonotype was recovered from a woman aged 80 or over with acute or convalescent COVID-19. Source material: peripheral blood. For the CDR3, the DNA is TGTGCCAGCTTCTTCGACAGGGACATGAACACTGAAGCTTTCTTT. Protein sequence: CASFFDRDMNTEAFF.